These T cell receptor beta chains were read from a single sample in a study of CD8 T cells in Susac syndrome. TCRdb re-called the immunoSEQ multiplex PCR reads with MiXCR, one entry per CDR3 protein. Of 180,000 or so distinct CDR3 sequences listed, 95% are singletons. Sample: CD4+ T cells from PBMCs. The source of these receptors is a human donor with multiple sclerosis. Both conserved end residues are trimmed from each CDR3. The order of the fields is V gene, CDR3 protein.

v_call: TRBV3-1
cdr3_aa: ASSPPGLAGMF

v_call: TRBV28
cdr3_aa: ASSHVDEQY

v_call: TRBV9
cdr3_aa: ASSVVDRAVVGYGYT

v_call: TRBV29-1
cdr3_aa: SALGGTVTGELF

v_call: TRBV19
cdr3_aa: ASSRDRVADTQY

v_call: TRBV27
cdr3_aa: ASSTSGGPSRNEQF

v_call: TRBV28
cdr3_aa: ASSFEGGHGYT

v_call: TRBV18
cdr3_aa: ASSPGQVGAQETQY

v_call: TRBV20-1
cdr3_aa: SARDLAWGLGDTIY

v_call: TRBV30
cdr3_aa: ASKGRGDTQY

v_call: TRBV3-1
cdr3_aa: ASSQGRSQVYYNEQF

v_call: TRBV15
cdr3_aa: ATSRGLGVYNEQF

v_call: TRBV7-2
cdr3_aa: ASSPSSGGGEQY

v_call: TRBV19
cdr3_aa: ASSPWTGRLAKNIQY

v_call: TRBV6-2/TRBV6-3
cdr3_aa: ASSYLGVGTGRSDTQY

v_call: TRBV28
cdr3_aa: ASSRDSKQPQH

v_call: TRBV20-1
cdr3_aa: SARDDLRGSSYEQY

v_call: TRBV7-2
cdr3_aa: ASSADGPSVQETQY

v_call: TRBV3-1
cdr3_aa: ASSPVSYYEQF

v_call: TRBV6-6
cdr3_aa: ASGQENSPLH

v_call: TRBV29-1
cdr3_aa: SVERNEKLF

v_call: TRBV28
cdr3_aa: ASRRGTGELF

v_call: TRBV2
cdr3_aa: ASSEIEGGAKNIQY

v_call: TRBV18
cdr3_aa: ASSPWRKNTEAF

v_call: TRBV28
cdr3_aa: ASDGGVSDTQY

v_call: TRBV6-4
cdr3_aa: ASSPSSGNTGELF

v_call: TRBV7-2
cdr3_aa: ASSSAWKQY

v_call: TRBV14
cdr3_aa: ASSHGDYEQY

v_call: TRBV3-1
cdr3_aa: ASSRRRGPGELF

v_call: TRBV15
cdr3_aa: ATSGRSPEAF

v_call: TRBV15
cdr3_aa: ATSREGTGTYEQY

v_call: TRBV6-5
cdr3_aa: ASSSLQGHTEAF

v_call: TRBV29-1
cdr3_aa: SVEGDRGLSSTDTQY

v_call: TRBV28
cdr3_aa: ASSPEVSAQY

v_call: TRBV6-2/TRBV6-3
cdr3_aa: ASSYFTGTGVYEQY

v_call: TRBV25-1
cdr3_aa: ASSESTGGKNSPLH

v_call: TRBV6-2/TRBV6-3
cdr3_aa: ASSYAPKSHQNTEAF

v_call: TRBV2
cdr3_aa: ASRRGLAGGAKNIQY

v_call: TRBV10-3
cdr3_aa: ASNDRDEKLF

v_call: TRBV6-6
cdr3_aa: ASSYGDRGGSPLH